In its sample, the clone carrying this T cell receptor (beta chain) was seen many times. Time point defined: newly diagnosed GD, antithyroid drugs for less than 3 months. The TCR library was made from RNA that had been extracted from PBMCs in TRIzol. The data originate from a study of regulatory T cells in long-lasting Graves disease. This CDR3 spans 12 amino acids. V lost 5 bases to trimming and J lost 5 bases, with 10 bases between them. Germline V gives CDR1 SGHVS, CDR2 FQNEAQ. Investigators prepared the TCR beta libraries by applying iRepertoire HTBI primers and Arm-PCR of CDR3 regions. One entry per CDR3 protein, called by TCRdb with MiXCR from the multiplex PCR reads. The table lists roughly 400,000 distinct CDR3 sequences, about a sixth of them singletons. These same data were also listed under a study on T cells in Graves' hyperthyroidism and ophthalmopathy.

The receptor's source is a woman aged 18-35 years with Graves disease. V gene TRBV7-8 combines with J gene TRBJ2-7; possibly TRBD2 for D (5 bases). Specimen: peripheral blood mononuclear cells (PBMCs), collected at new diagnosis, from a patient treated with antithyroid drugs. CDR3 sequence reads: CASSGPGDEQYF. The CDR3 coding sequence is TGTGCCAGCAGCGGCCCCGGGGACGAGCAGTACTTC.